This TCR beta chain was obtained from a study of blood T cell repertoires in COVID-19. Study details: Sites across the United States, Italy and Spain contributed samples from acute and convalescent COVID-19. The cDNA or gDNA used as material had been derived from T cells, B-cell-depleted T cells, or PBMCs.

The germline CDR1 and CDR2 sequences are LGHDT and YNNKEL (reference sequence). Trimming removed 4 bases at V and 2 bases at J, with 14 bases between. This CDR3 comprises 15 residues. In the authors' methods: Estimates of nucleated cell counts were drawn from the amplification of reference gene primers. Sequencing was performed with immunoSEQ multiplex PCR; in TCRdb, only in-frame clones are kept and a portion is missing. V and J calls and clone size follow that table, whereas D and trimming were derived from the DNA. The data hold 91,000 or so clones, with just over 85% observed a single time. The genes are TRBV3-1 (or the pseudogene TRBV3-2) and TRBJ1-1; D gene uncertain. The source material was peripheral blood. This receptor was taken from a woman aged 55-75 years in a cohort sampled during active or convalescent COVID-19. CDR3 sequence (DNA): TGTGCCAGCAGCCCCGGAGGGCAGCCTAACACTGAAGCTTTCTTT. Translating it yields CASSPGGQPNTEAFF.